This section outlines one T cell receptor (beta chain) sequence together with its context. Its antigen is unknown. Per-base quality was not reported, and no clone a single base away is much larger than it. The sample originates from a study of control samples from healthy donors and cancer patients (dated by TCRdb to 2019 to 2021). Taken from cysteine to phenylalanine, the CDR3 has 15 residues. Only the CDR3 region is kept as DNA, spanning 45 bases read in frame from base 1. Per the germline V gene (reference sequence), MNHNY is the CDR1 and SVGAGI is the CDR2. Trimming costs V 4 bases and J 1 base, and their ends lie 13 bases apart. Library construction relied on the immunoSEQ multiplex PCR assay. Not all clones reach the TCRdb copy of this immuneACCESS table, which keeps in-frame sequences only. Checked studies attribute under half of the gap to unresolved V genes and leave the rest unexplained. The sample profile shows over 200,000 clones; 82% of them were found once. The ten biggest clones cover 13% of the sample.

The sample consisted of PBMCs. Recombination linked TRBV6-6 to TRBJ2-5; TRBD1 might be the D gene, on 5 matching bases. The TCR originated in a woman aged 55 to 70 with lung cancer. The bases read TGTGCCAGCAGTTCCCCCCCGCAGGGCCAAGAGACCCAGTACTTC. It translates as CASSSPPQGQETQYF.